This T cell receptor (beta chain) is from a study of blood T cell repertoires in COVID-19. Study at large: Specimens from acute and convalescent COVID-19 originated in the United States, Italy and Spain. Sample material is recorded as cDNA or gDNA derived from T cells, B-cell-depleted T cells, or PBMCs.

CDR1 is GTSNPN and CDR2 is SVGIG in the germline V gene (reference sequence). This CDR3 is built from 15 residues. V trimming: 2 bases; J trimming: 0 bases; junction bases outside the gene matches: 4. Original processing methods: Amplification of reference gene primers provided the estimated nucleated cell counts. The assay was immunoSEQ multiplex PCR, and TCRdb's table has in-frame clones only and misses some. D and trimming were read from the DNA, whereas the V and J calls and clone size are those reported in that table. The sample gives some 120,000 clones, approximately 90% of which show up once; under 20% is in the top ten.

V usage is TRBV30 and J usage is TRBJ2-5, with 9 positions matching TRBD2. This TCR came from a human donor with acute or convalescent COVID-19. The donor label of this sample is uncertain. Input material: peripheral blood. Written as DNA, the CDR3 is TGTGCCTGGAGTAGGGCTAGCGGGGACCAAGAGACCCAGTACTTC. Protein: CAWSRASGDQETQYF.